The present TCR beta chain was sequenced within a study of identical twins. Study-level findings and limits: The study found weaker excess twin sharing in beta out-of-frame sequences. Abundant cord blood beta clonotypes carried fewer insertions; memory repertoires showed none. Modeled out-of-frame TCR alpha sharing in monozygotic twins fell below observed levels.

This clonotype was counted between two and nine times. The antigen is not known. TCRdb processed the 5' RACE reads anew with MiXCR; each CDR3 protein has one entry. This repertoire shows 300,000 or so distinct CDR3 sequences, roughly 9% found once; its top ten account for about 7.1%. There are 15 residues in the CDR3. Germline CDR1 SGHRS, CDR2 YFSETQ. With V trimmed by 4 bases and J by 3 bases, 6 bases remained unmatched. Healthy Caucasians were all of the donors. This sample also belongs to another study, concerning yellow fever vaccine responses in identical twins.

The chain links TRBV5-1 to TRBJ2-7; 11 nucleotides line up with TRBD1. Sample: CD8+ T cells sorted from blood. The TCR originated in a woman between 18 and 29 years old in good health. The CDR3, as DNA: TGCGCCAGCAGCCAGTGGACAGGGGGCATCTACGAGCAGTACTTC. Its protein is CASSQWTGGIYEQYF.